This T cell receptor (beta chain) originates from a study of T cell responses to AZD1222 COVID-19 vaccine (dated by TCRdb to the early 2020s). For context, the study as a whole: AZD1222 recipients with second doses at about 4 weeks or about 12 weeks were pooled, because spike-specific TCR depth and breadth did not differ between schedules. Trial participants were enrolled by age into 18-55, 56-69 and 70-plus year subgroups, with about 150, 28 and 57 TCR-sequenced participants respectively. TCR sequencing was performed for 230 to 250 trial participants, of whom about 210 were given two doses of AZD1222 and 26 were given two doses of MenACWY control vaccine.

From cysteine to phenylalanine, the CDR3 is 15 amino acids long. Only the CDR3 portion is preserved as DNA: 45 bases, with reading frame beginning at the first base. V loses 4 bases, J loses 8 bases, and the germline ends lie 17 bases apart. From the germline V gene (reference sequence), CDR1 is LGHDT and CDR2 is YNNKEL. The CDR3 regions of human TCRbeta chains were subjected to immunosequencing. The original methods were these. TCRs in the repertoires were compared against a reference library of SARS-CoV-2-specific TCRs that had been generated with the MIRA antigen-specificity platform. Breadth was defined as the fraction of unique TCRs that were SARS-CoV-2-associated. Depth was defined as the fraction of total T cells that were SARS-CoV-2-associated. Using the MIRA data, every spike-specific TCR was mapped to the spike region that the TCR reacted to and assigned to either a CD4 or a CD8 class. Log10-transformed breadth and depth values were compared by one-way ANOVA with Sidak's multiple comparisons tests. Here the immuneACCESS table is served through TCRdb, limited to in-frame sequences with V and J called. Missing clones are a known gap in these copies; in checked studies unresolved V genes cover under half, and the rest lacks a known reason. That table is the source of V, J and clone size, and D and trimming were worked out from the DNA. This sample is represented by over 95,000 clones; about 85% of them were singletons. The ten largest clones add up to around 3.1% of the sample.

The label giving this sample's time point can be read as: baseline before first vaccination. Vaccinee samples were obtained from the UK trials COV001 and COV002, which included a single-blind randomized controlled phase 2/3 trial of AZD1222 (ChAdOx1 nCoV-19) in healthy adults. For TCRbeta chain sequencing, PBMC samples from trial participants were taken at day 0 and at day 28 after the second dose. Beyond this particular receptor, the publication reports: Because no day 14 peak-response samples were available, the repertoires could be characterized only after the peak T cell response. Most participants were white British and females outnumbered males, and the authors suggested that clonal diversity may have been underestimated. The 56-69-year group was small, and its depth increase did not reach significance, likely because of low power. Epitopes outside the regions mutated in the B.1.351 and B.1.1.7 variants were reportedly recognized by nearly half of the unique spike-specific TCRs. Conclusions about previously exposed vaccinees were limited because only six AZD1222 recipients were SARS-CoV-2 seropositive at baseline. The whole spike protein was spanned by vaccine-associated CD4 TCRs, and dominant responses were seen in regions 160-218 and 743-854. After two AZD1222 doses, spike-specific TCR breadth and depth were significantly higher than at day 0 and than in MenACWY recipients.

Concerning this clone: Its specific antigen is unknown. The sample holds no much larger clone one base away, and base qualities are not on file.

The sequence links TRBV3-1 (or the pseudogene TRBV3-2) to TRBJ1-4; the D gene identity is not certain. This receptor was identified in an adult in good health. The sample here was peripheral blood, taken on day 0 of AZD1222 vaccination. The CDR3 reads as follows: CASSPGPSRREKLFF. Here is the DNA: TGTGCCAGCAGCCCCGGACCGAGCAGGAGGGAAAAACTGTTTTTT.